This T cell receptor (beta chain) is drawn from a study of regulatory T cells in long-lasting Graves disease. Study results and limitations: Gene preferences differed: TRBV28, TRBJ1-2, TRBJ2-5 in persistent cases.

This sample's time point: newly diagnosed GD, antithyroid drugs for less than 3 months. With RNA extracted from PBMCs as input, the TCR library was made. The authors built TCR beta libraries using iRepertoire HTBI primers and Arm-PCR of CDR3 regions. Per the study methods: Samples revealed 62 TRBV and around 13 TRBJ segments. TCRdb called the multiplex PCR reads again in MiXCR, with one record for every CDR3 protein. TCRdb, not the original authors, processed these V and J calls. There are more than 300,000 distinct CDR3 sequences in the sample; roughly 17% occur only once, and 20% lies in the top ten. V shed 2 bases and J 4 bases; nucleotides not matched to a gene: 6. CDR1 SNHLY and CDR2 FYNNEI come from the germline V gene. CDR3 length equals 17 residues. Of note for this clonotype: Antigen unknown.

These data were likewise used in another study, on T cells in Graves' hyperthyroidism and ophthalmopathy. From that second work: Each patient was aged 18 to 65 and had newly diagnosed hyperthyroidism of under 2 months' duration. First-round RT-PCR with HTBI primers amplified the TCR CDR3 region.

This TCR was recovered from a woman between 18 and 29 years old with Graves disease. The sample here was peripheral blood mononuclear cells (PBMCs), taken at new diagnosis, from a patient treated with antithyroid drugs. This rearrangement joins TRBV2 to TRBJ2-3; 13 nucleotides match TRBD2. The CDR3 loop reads CASSERTSGGSADTQYF. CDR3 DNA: TGTGCCAGCAGTGAACGGACTAGCGGGGGTAGTGCAGATACGCAGTATTTT.